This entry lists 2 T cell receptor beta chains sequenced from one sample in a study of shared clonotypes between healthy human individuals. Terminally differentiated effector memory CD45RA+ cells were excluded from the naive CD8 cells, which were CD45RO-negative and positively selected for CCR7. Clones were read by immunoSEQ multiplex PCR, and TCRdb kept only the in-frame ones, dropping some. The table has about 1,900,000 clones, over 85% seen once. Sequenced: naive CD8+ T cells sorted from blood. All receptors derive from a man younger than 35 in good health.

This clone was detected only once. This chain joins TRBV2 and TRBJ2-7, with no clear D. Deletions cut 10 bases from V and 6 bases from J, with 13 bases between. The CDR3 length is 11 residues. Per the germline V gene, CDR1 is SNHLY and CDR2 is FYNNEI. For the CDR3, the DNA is TGTGCCACCGATCTAGTACCCGAGCAGTACTTC. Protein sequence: CATDLVPEQYF.

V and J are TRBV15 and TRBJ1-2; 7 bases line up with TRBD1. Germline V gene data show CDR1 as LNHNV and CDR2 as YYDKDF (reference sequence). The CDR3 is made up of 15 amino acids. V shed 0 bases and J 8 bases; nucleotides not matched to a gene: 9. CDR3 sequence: CATSRDRGTAQGYTF. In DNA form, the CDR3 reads TGTGCCACCAGCAGAGATAGGGGGACAGCTCAAGGCTACACCTTC.